One sample yielded the 11 T cell receptor beta chains listed below, sequenced in a study of cytotoxic CD8 clonotypes in ibrutinib-treated CLL. The data were produced by immunoSEQ multiplex PCR, yet TCRdb's version contains in-frame clones alone and is incomplete. This table holds about 200,000 clones, just under 80% found once. This material consisted of PBMCs, taken after 12 months of ibrutinib treatment. Source of these receptors: a human donor with chronic lymphocytic leukemia.

This clone was found once. The rearrangement joins TRBV2 to TRBJ2-1, with 13 bases identical to TRBD2. Germline V gene sequence: CDR1 SNHLY, CDR2 FYNNEI. This CDR3 contains 14 residues. With 10 bases clipped from V and 6 bases from J, the junction kept 6 bases outside the gene matches. CDR3 DNA sequence: TGTGCCACCCGACTAGCGGGAGGTGGCAATGAGCAGTTCTTC. It translates to CATRLAGGGNEQFF.

The chain joins TRBV25-1 to TRBJ2-1; D gene uncertain. The length of the CDR3 is 13 residues. The V end was cut by 1 base, the J end by 6 bases, with 7 bases between. Germline V lookup: CDR1 MGHDK, CDR2 SYGVNS. CDR3 sequence: CASSELGANEQFF. The CDR3 DNA reads as TGTGCCAGCAGTGAATTGGGCGCCAATGAGCAGTTCTTC.

Here the CDR3 DNA reads TGTGCCAGCAAAGACAGGGGGATTTATAGCAATCAGCCCCAGCATTTT. Amino acids: CASKDRGIYSNQPQHF. V is TRBV27 and J is TRBJ1-5; TRBD1 matches 9 bases. Germline V CDR1 and CDR2: MNHEY, SMNVEV (reference sequence). The CDR3 runs to 16 residues. The V segment lost 7 bases and the J segment 0 bases; nucleotides outside the gene matches: 7.

The chain recombines TRBV5-1 with TRBJ2-3; 7 bases agree with TRBD2. Unmatched junction bases numbered 9, after V lost 3 bases and J lost 2 bases. Per the germline V gene, CDR1 is SGHRS and CDR2 is YFSETQ. The CDR3 loop spans 16 amino acids. CDR3 in DNA: TGCGCCAGCAGCTCCGTACTCGGACTAGTCACAGATACGCAGTATTTT. Protein product: CASSSVLGLVTDTQYF.

The gene calls are TRBV2 and TRBJ1-1; no reliable D call. The CDR3 is made up of 13 amino acids. Germline CDR1 is SNHLY and CDR2 is FYNNEI. Trimming cost V 4 bases and J 5 bases, with 11 bases left between them. This chain's CDR3 is CASSARRDTEAFF. CDR3 bases: TGTGCCAGCAGTGCCAGGAGGGATACTGAAGCTTTCTTT.

The chain couples TRBV10-1 to TRBJ2-1; 11 bases align to TRBD2. The CDR3 totals 13 residues. Trimming took 6 bases from V and 15 from J; bases not matched to a gene: 10. Germline V gives CDR1 WNHNN, CDR2 SYGVQD (reference sequence). DNA for the CDR3: TGCGCCAGCAGAGTGGGAACTAGCGGGAGTCTGTTCTTC. It translates to CASRVGTSGSLFF.

The gene calls are TRBV2 and TRBJ1-5; D gene ambiguous. V was trimmed by 3 bases and J by 0 bases, leaving 6 bases between them. Germline assignment: CDR1 SNHLY and CDR2 FYNNEI. The CDR3 is 14 amino acids. DNA of the CDR3: TGTGCCAGCAGTGAGACGGATAGCAATCAGCCCCAGCATTTT. Encoded protein: CASSETDSNQPQHF. Combining the CDR3 with reference TRBV2 and TRBJ1-5 gives the whole variable domain EPEVTQTPSHQVTQMGQEVILRCVPISNHLYFYWYRQILGQKVEFLVSFYNNEISEKSEIFDDQFSVERPDGSNFTLKIRSTKLEDSAMYFCASSETDSNQPQHFGDGTRLSIL.

In its sample, this clone was seen once. The CDR3 coding sequence is TGTGCCAGCAGCTTAGTTTGGGGGGAGTTCGATGAAAAACTGTTTTTT. Translating it yields CASSLVWGEFDEKLFF. The chain is built from TRBV7-9 and TRBJ1-4; weak D call: TRBD1 (5 bases). Germline assignment: CDR1 SEHNR and CDR2 FQNEAQ (reference sequence). The CDR3 totals 16 residues. The V and J ends lost 1 base and 6 bases respectively, with 15 bases between them.

This chain joins TRBV2 and TRBJ2-1, with 11 nucleotides matching TRBD2. V trimming: 4 bases; J trimming: 1 base; junction bases outside the gene matches: 9. This CDR3 has 18 amino acids. Germline CDR1 reads SNHLY; CDR2 reads FYNNEI. The CDR3 spells CASSGVSGRAKSYNEQFF. In nucleotides, the CDR3 is TGTGCCAGCAGTGGGGTTAGCGGGAGGGCCAAGTCCTACAATGAGCAGTTCTTC.

The V and J genes are TRBV11-2 and TRBJ1-1, with a possible D match to TRBD1 (6 bases). Germline V gene data show CDR1 as SGHAT and CDR2 as FQNNGV. CDR3 length equals 14 residues. V dropped 8 bases and J dropped 4 bases, with 17 bases sitting between them. Written as DNA, the CDR3 is TGTGCCAGCGGCGACAGGCGAGGGGGCACTGAAGCTTTCTTT. Translating it yields CASGDRRGGTEAFF.

CDR3: CASSLGGPTGELFF. As DNA, the CDR3 is TGTGCCAGCAGCTTAGGGGGGCCCACCGGGGAGCTGTTTTTT. J is TRBJ2-2 and V is TRBV7-9, with a weak D call TRBD1 (6 bases). The CDR3 is made up of 14 amino acids. Trimming removed 1 base at V and 4 bases at J, with 7 bases between. Per germline, CDR1 SEHNR and CDR2 FQNEAQ (reference sequence).